The source of this T cell receptor beta chain is a study of cytotoxic CD8 clonotypes in ibrutinib-treated CLL. Regarding the study as a whole: Progressing patients had sampling times that differed from those of sustained-remission patients. Under treatment, the uncommon public clonotypes either contracted or remained stable. In comparison with age-matched healthy donors, baseline clonality was higher and tracked circulating CD8+ T-cell counts.

A word on this clone: No antigen is known for it.

J gave up 0 bases and V 4 bases, and 2 bases lay outside the gene matches. Germline V gene lookup returns CDR1 SGHRS and CDR2 YFSETQ. The CDR3 contains 14 residues. The protocol was immunoSEQ multiplex PCR, while the TCRdb copy is restricted to in-frame clones and leaves out a portion. The sample holds 150,000 to 250,000 clones, about two thirds seen once. Here the sequenced sample was PBMCs, taken after 24 months of ibrutinib treatment. The rearrangement joins TRBV5-1 to TRBJ1-2; 8 nucleotides line up with TRBD1. The receptor comes from a human donor with chronic lymphocytic leukemia. CDR3 sequence (DNA): TGCGCCAGCAGCCTGACAGGGGCTAACTATGGCTACACCTTC. As protein: CASSLTGANYGYTF. The complete variable domain, with remaining parts taken from reference TRBV5-1 and TRBJ1-2, reads KAGVTQTPRYLIKTRGQQVTLSCSPISGHRSVSWYQQTPGQGLQFLFEYFSETQRNKGNFPGRFSGRQFSNSRSEMNVSTLELGDSALYLCASSLTGANYGYTFGSGTRLTVV.